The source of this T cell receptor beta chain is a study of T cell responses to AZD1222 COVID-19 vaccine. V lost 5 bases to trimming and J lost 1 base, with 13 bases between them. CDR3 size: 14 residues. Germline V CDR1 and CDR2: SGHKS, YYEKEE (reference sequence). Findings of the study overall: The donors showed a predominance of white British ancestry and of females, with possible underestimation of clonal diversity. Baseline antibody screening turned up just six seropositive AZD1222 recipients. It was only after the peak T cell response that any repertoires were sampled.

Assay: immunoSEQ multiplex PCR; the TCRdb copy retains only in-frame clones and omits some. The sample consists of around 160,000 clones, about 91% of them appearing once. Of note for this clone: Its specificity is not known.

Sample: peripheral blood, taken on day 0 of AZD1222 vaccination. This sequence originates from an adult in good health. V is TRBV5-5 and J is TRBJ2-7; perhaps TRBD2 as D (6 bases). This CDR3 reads CASRGGALSYEQYF. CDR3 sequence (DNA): TGTGCCAGCAGAGGCGGGGCGCTATCCTACGAGCAGTACTTC.